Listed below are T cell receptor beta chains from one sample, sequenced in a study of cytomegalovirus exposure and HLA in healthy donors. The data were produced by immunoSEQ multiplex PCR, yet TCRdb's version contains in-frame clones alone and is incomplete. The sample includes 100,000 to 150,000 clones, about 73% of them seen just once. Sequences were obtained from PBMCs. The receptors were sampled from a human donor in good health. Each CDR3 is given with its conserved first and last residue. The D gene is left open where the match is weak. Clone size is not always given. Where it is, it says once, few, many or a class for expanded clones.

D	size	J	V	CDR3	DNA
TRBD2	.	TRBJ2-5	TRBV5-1	CASTLGLGGETQYF	TGCGCCAGCACCCTCGGACTAGGCGGAGAGACCCAGTACTTC
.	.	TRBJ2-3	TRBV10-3	CAIRTLTDTQYF	TGTGCCATCCGGACTCTCACAGATACGCAGTATTTT
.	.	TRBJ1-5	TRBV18	CASSRNRDQPQHF	TGTGCCAGCTCACGTAACAGGGATCAGCCCCAGCATTTT
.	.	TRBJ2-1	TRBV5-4	CASSGWGGRGNEQFF	TGTGCCAGCAGCGGATGGGGGGGGCGGGGCAATGAGCAGTTCTTC
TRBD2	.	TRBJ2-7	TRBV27	CASGLAGAREQYF	TGTGCCAGCGGGTTAGCGGGGGCTCGGGAGCAGTACTTC
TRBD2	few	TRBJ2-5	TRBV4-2	CASSATSGGRGGETQYF	TGTGCCAGCAGCGCAACTAGCGGAGGGAGAGGGGGGGAGACCCAGTACTTC
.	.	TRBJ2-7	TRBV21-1	CAGGGPSYEQYF	TGTGCTGGGGGAGGCCCGTCCTACGAGCAGTACTTC
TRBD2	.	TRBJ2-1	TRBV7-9	CASSLPGTSGVTYNEQFF	TGTGCCAGCAGCTTACCCGGGACTAGCGGGGTCACCTACAATGAGCAGTTCTTC
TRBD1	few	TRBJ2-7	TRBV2	CASSLQGYEQYF	TGTGCCAGCAGTCTACAGGGGTACGAGCAGTACTTC
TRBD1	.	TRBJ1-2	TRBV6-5	CASSLTGGAGGGYTF	TGTGCCAGCAGTTTAACAGGGGGCGCGGGCGGTGGCTACACCTTC
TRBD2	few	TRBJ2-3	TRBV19	CASTLSKREADTQYF	TGTGCCAGTACCCTTTCTAAGCGGGAGGCAGATACGCAGTATTTT
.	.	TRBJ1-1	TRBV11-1	CASSFRGTTEAFF	TGTGCCAGCAGCTTTAGGGGTACCACTGAAGCTTTCTTT
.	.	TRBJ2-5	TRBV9	CASSFRGQETQYF	TGTGCCAGCAGCTTCAGGGGCCAAGAGACCCAGTACTTC
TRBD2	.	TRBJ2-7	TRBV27	CASSSRTSANPLYEQYF	TGTGCCAGCAGTTCCAGGACTAGCGCAAATCCCCTCTACGAGCAGTACTTC
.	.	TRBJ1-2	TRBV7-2	CASRPNGDYYGYTF	TGTGCCAGCAGACCTAACGGGGATTACTATGGCTACACCTTC
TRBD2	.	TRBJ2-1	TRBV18	CASSALAGVSSEQFF	TGTGCCAGCTCAGCACTAGCGGGAGTGTCAAGTGAGCAGTTCTTC
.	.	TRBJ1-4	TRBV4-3	CASSQNRGLKLFF	TGCGCCAGCAGCCAAAATAGGGGATTGAAACTGTTTTTT
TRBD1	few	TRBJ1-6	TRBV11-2	CASSNTGVYENSPLHF	TGTGCCAGCAGCAACACAGGGGTCTACGAAAATTCACCCCTCCACTTT
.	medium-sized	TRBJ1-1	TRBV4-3	CASSQGVIGMNTEAFF	TGCGCCAGCAGCCAAGGGGTCATCGGGATGAACACTGAAGCTTTCTTT
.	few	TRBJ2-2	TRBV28	CASSRTLVTGELFF	TGTGCCAGCAGTAGGACATTAGTCACCGGGGAGCTGTTTTTT
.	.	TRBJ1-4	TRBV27	CASQGLFGEKLFF	TGTGCCAGCCAGGGCTTATTCGGCGAAAAACTGTTTTTT
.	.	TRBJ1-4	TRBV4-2	CASSQDLRWGVAEKLFF	TGTGCCAGCAGCCAAGATTTGCGATGGGGAGTAGCTGAAAAACTGTTTTTT
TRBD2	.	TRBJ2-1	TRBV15	CATSRELAGGPSLNEQFF	TGTGCCACCAGCAGAGAACTAGCGGGGGGGCCGAGTCTCAATGAGCAGTTCTTC
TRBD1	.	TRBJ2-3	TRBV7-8	CASSHATGRTDTQYF	TGTGCCAGCAGCCACGCGACAGGGCGCACAGATACGCAGTATTTT
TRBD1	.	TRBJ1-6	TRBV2	CASIRDSQRSYNSPLHF	TGTGCCAGCATAAGGGACAGCCAACGCTCCTATAATTCACCCCTCCACTTT
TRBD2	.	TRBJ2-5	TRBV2	CANSASGRSIETQYF	TGTGCCAACTCCGCTAGCGGGAGATCGATTGAGACCCAGTACTTC
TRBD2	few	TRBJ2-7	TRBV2	CASSGSGSLYEQYF	TGTGCCAGCAGTGGTAGCGGGAGTTTATACGAGCAGTACTTC
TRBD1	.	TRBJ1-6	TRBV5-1	CASSLFGPGTGRDSPLHF	TGCGCCAGCAGCTTGTTTGGCCCCGGGACAGGGAGGGACTCACCCCTCCACTTT
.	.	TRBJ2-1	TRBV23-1	CASSQSPLSSSYNEQFF	TGCGCCAGCAGTCAATCGCCCCTATCAAGCTCCTACAATGAGCAGTTCTTC
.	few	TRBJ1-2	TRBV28	CASSLAVPGGYTF	TGTGCCAGCAGTTTAGCAGTTCCAGGTGGCTACACCTTC
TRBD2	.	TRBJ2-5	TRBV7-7	CASSRTSGETQYF	TGTGCCAGCAGCCGAACTAGCGGGGAGACCCAGTACTTC
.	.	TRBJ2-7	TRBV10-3	CAISESAPYEQYF	TGTGCCATCAGTGAGTCGGCCCCTTACGAGCAGTACTTC
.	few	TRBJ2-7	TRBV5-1	CASTKGGSYEQYF	TGCGCCAGCACCAAGGGCGGGTCCTACGAGCAGTACTTC
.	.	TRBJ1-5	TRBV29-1	CSVLGTHNQPQHF	TGCAGCGTTTTGGGGACACACAATCAGCCCCAGCATTTT
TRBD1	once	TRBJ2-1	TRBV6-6	CASRITQGAYNEQFF	TGTGCCAGCAGAATAACACAGGGGGCGTACAATGAGCAGTTCTTC
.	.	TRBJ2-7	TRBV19	CASTPTGAYEQYF	TGTGCCAGTACCCCGACAGGAGCCTACGAGCAGTACTTC
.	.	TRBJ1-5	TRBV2	CASSDIRGQPQHF	TGTGCCAGCAGTGACATTCGGGGGCAGCCCCAGCATTTT
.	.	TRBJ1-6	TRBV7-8	CASSLRPTGNSPLHF	TGTGCCAGCAGCTTACGACCCACGGGGAATTCACCCCTCCACTTT
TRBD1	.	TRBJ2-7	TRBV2	CASVSGTGRYEQYF	TGTGCCAGCGTCTCCGGGACAGGGAGATACGAGCAGTACTTC
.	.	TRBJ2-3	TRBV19	CASSTSAGTQYF	TGTGCCAGTAGTACTAGCGCTGGTACGCAGTATTTT
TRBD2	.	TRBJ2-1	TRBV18	CASSPVSSGYNEQFF	TGTGCCAGCTCACCAGTCTCTAGCGGTTACAATGAGCAGTTCTTC
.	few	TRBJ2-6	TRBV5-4	CASSLVWGSGANVLTF	TGTGCCAGCAGCTTGGTTTGGGGCTCGGGGGCCAACGTCCTGACTTTC
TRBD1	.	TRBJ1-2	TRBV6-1	CASSEGGTGGRVGGYTF	TGTGCCAGCAGTGAAGGGGGGACAGGGGGCAGAGTAGGAGGCTACACCTTC
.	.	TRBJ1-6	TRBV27	CASSTPSGGVGNSPLHF	TGTGCCAGCAGTACGCCCTCAGGCGGGGTAGGGAATTCACCCCTCCACTTT
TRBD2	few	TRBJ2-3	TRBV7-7	CASSLGLARTDTQYF	TGTGCCAGCAGCTTAGGACTAGCGCGCACAGATACGCAGTATTTT
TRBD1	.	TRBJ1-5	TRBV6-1	CASSEGQGGAVGNQPQHF	TGTGCCAGCAGTGAGGGACAGGGGGGTGCTGTGGGCAATCAGCCCCAGCATTTT
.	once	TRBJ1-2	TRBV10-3	CAIRSRPGDYGYTF	TGTGCCATCAGATCCCGTCCGGGGGACTATGGCTACACCTTC
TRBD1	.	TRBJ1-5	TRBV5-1	CASSPGQGNNQPQHF	TGCGCCAGCAGCCCGGGACAGGGGAACAATCAGCCCCAGCATTTT
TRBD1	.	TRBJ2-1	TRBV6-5	CASSPSTGAGNEQFF	TGTGCCAGCAGCCCTTCCACAGGGGCTGGCAATGAGCAGTTCTTC
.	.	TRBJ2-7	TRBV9	CASSVDYRAYEQYF	TGTGCCAGCAGCGTAGATTACAGAGCCTACGAGCAGTACTTC
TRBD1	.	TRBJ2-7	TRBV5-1	CASSLDAGQDYEQYF	TGCGCCAGCAGCTTGGATGCGGGACAGGACTACGAGCAGTACTTC
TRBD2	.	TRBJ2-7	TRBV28	CASSPGTSDYEQYF	TGTGCCAGCAGTCCCGGGACTAGCGACTACGAGCAGTACTTC
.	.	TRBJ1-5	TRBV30	CAWSGTNNDQPQHF	TGTGCCTGGAGCGGGACAAATAACGATCAGCCCCAGCATTTT
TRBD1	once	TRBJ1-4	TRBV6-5	CATKDGTDYEKLFF	TGTGCCACTAAGGACGGGACAGATTATGAAAAACTGTTTTTT
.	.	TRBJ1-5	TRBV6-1	CASSEVGGNQPQHF	TGTGCCAGCAGTGAAGTAGGGGGCAATCAGCCCCAGCATTTT
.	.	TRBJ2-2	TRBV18	CASSALPGFNTGELFF	TGTGCCAGCTCTGCGCTTCCAGGGTTTAACACCGGGGAGCTGTTTTTT
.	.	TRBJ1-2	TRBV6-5	CASSYSYGETYGYTF	TGTGCCAGCAGTTACTCGTACGGTGAAACCTATGGCTACACCTTC